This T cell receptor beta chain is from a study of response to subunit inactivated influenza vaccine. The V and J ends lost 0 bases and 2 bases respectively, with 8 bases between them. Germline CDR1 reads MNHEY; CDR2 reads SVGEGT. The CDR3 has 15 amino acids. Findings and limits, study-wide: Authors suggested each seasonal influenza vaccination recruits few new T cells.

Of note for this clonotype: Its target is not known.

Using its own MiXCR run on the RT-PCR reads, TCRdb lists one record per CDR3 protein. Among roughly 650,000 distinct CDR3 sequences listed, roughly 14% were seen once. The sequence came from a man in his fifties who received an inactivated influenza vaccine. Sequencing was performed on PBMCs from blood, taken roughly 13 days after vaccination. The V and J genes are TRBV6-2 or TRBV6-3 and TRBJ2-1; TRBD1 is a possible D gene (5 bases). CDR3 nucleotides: TGTGCCAGCAGTTACTCGAGGACACCCTACAATGAGCAGTTCTTC. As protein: CASSYSRTPYNEQFF.